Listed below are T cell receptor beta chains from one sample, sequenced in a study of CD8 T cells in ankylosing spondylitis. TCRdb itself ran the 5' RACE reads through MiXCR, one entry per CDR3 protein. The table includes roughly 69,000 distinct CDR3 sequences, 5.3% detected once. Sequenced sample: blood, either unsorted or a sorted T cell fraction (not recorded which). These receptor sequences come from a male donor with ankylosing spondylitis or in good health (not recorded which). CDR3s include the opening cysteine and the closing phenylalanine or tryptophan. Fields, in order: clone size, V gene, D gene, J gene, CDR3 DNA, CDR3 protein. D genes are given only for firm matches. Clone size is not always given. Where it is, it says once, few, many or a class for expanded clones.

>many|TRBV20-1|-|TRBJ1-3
TGCAGTGCTAGAGTCGGGGGAACAGGAAACACCATATATTTT
CSARVGGTGNTIYF
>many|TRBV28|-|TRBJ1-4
TGTGCCAGCAGTCCCAGGGTAACTAATGAAAAACTGTTTTTT
CASSPRVTNEKLFF
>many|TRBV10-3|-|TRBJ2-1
TGTGCCATCAGTGAGAATGAGCAGTTCTTC
CAISENEQFF
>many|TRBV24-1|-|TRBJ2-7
TGTGCCACCAGTGATTCGGTTTTCAACGAGCAGTACTTC
CATSDSVFNEQYF
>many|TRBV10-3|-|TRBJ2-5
TGTGCCATCAGTGACGGGGGGCAGTGGGAGACCCAGTACTTC
CAISDGGQWETQYF
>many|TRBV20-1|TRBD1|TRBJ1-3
TGCAGTGCTCCCTCCCTCGGACAGGGGGCTTCTGGAAACACCATATATTTT
CSAPSLGQGASGNTIYF
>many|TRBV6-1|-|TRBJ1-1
TGTGCCAGCAGTGACGGGGGCGGGGTGAACACTGAAGCTTTCTTT
CASSDGGGVNTEAFF
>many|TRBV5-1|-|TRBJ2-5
TGCGCCAGCAAGTTTTCCGGGACCCAAGAGACCCAGTACTTC
CASKFSGTQETQYF
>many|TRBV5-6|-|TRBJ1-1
TGTGCCAGCAGCCTGGGCCCGGGGGCGCCTTCTATGACTGAAGCTTTCTTT
CASSLGPGAPSMTEAFF
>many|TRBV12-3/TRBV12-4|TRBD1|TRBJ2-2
TGTGCCAGCAGTTCGACAGGGGAGAACACCGGGGAGCTGTTTTTT
CASSSTGENTGELFF
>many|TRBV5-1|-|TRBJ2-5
TGCGCCAGCAGCTTGGAGGGGTCGGAGACCCAGTACTTC
CASSLEGSETQYF
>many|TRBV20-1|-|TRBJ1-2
TGCAGTGCTAGAGTTATCAGGGGCTACTATGGCTACACCTTC
CSARVIRGYYGYTF
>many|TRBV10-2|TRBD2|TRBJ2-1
TGCGCCAGCAGGGGACTAGCGGGGGATGTATTCGCCTACAATGAGCAGTTCTTC
CASRGLAGDVFAYNEQFF
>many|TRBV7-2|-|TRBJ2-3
TGTGCCAGCGGACCGAGCGGAAGTCCAGATACGCAGTATTTT
CASGPSGSPDTQYF
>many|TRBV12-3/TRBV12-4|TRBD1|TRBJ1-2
TGTGCCAGCAGTTTCAAACCGGGACAGGGTGGCTACACCTTC
CASSFKPGQGGYTF
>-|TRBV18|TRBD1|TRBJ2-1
TGTGCCAGCTCATTGGGACAGGAAGAGCAGTTCTTC
CASSLGQEEQFF
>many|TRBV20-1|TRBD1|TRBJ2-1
TGCAGTGCTCGGGACAGGGACGTTCTCGTCTCCTACAATGAGCAGTTCTTC
CSARDRDVLVSYNEQFF
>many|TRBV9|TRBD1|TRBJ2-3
TGTGCCAGCAGCCCCCCTGAGGGGGCTGAAGATACGCAGTATTTT
CASSPPEGAEDTQYF
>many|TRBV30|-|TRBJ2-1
TGTGCCTGGAGTTGGCTAGCAGATGAGCAGTTCTTC
CAWSWLADEQFF
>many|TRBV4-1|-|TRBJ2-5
TGCGCCAGCAGCCAAGGTGGGGGGCTTATTAAAGAGACCCAGTACTTC
CASSQGGGLIKETQYF
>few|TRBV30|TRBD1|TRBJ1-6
TGTGCCTGGAGCCCCAGACAGGGGGCAAGTTCACCCCTCCACTTT
CAWSPRQGASSPLHF
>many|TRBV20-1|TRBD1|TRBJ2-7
TGCAGTGCTTCGTCCGGGACAGGGAAGTCCTACGAGCAGTACTTC
CSASSGTGKSYEQYF
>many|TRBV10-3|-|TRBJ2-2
TGTGCCATCAGGGATAAAATCGGGGAGCTGTTTTTT
CAIRDKIGELFF
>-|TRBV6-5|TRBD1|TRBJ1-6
TGTGCCAGCAGTTGGGTCCTGGACAGGGTAAAAATTTCACCCCTCCGCTTT
CASSWVLDRVKISPLRF
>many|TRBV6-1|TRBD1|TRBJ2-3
TGTGCCAGCAGGCGGCGGACAGGGGCGGCAGATACGCAGTATTTT
CASRRRTGAADTQYF
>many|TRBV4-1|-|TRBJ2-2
TGCGCCAGCAGCCAAGGGGCAGGGATCACCGGGGAGCTGTTTTTT
CASSQGAGITGELFF
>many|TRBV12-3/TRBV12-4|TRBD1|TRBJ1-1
TGTGCCAGCAGTCGTTCAGGGGGCGCGGGTTATGAAGCTTTCTTT
CASSRSGGAGYEAFF
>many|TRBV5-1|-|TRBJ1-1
TGCGCCAGCAGCTTGGCCCCTTTGACGGTGAACACTGAAGCTTTCTTT
CASSLAPLTVNTEAFF
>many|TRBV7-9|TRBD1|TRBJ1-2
TGTGCCAGCAGCTTACAGGGGGCGTTTGGCTACACCTTC
CASSLQGAFGYTF
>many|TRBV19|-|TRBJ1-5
TGTGCCAGCGTGACGTCTGCAGGGAATCAGCCCCAGCATTTT
CASVTSAGNQPQHF
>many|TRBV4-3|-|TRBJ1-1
TGCGCCAGCAGCCACTTAGGGGTGGTGGGCAACATGAACACTGAAGCTTTCTTT
CASSHLGVVGNMNTEAFF
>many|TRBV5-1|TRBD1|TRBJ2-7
TGCGCCAGCAGTCCTCAAACAGGGGAAGGCGAGCAGTACTTC
CASSPQTGEGEQYF
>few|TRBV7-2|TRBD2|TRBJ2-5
TGTGCCAGCAGCTTAGGGTTCGGGGGGTTCAGGGAGACCCAGTACTTC
CASSLGFGGFRETQYF
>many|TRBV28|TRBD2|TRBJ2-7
TGTGCCAGCAGTCAATTCGGACTAGCGGGCTCCTACGAGCAGTACTTC
CASSQFGLAGSYEQYF